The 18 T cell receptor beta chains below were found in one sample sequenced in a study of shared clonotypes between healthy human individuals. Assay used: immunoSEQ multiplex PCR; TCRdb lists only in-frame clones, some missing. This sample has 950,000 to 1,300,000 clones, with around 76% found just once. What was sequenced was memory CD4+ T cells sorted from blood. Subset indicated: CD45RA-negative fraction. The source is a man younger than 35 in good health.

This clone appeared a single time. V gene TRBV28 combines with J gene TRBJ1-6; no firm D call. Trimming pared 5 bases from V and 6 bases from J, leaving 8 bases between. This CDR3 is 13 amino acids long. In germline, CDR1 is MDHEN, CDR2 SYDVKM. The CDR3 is CASSPQFNSPLHF. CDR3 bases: TGTGCCAGCAGTCCCCAATTTAATTCACCCCTCCACTTT.

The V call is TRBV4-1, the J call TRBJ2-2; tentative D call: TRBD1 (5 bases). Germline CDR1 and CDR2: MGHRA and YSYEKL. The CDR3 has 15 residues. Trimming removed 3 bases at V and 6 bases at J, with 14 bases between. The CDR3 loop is CASSQGTQGAGELFF. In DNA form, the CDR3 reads TGCGCCAGCAGCCAGGGTACCCAGGGTGCCGGGGAGCTGTTTTTT.

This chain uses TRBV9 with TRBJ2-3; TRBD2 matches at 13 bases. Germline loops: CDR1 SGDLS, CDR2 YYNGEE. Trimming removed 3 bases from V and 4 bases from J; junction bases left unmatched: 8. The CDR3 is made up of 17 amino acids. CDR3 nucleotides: TGTGCCAGCAGCGCCGGCACTAGCGGGGGGGTCGCAGATACGCAGTATTTT. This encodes CASSAGTSGGVADTQYF.

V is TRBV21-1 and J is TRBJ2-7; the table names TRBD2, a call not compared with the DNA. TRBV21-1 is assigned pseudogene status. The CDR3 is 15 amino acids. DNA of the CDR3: TGTGCCAGCAGCAAACGGCGGGCTTTTAGGTACGAGCAGTACTTC. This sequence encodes CASSKRRAFRYEQYF.

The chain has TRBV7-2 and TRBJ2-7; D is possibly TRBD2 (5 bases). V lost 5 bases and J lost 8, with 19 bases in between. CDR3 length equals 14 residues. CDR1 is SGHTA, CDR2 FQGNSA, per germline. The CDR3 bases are TGTGCCAGCAGCCCCCGGCTAGCCGTAATTCAGCAGTACTTC. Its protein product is CASSPRLAVIQQYF. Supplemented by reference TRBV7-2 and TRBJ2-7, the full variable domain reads GAGVSQSPSNKVTEKGKDVELRCDPISGHTALYWYRQSLGQGLEFLIYFQGNSAPDKSGLPSDRFSAERTGGSVSTLTIQRTQQEDSAVYLCASSPRLAVIQQYFGPGTRLTVT.

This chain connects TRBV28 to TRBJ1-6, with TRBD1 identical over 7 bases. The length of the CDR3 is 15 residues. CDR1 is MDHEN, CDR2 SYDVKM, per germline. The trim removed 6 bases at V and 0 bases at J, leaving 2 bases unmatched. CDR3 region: CASRQGTSYNSPLHF. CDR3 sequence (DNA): TGTGCCAGCAGACAGGGGACCTCCTATAATTCACCCCTCCACTTT.

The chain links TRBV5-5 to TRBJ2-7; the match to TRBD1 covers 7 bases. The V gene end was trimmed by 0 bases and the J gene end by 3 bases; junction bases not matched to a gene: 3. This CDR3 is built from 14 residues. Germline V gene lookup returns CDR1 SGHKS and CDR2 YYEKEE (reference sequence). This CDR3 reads CASSLVQGVYEQYF. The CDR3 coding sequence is TGTGCCAGCAGCTTGGTTCAGGGGGTCTACGAGCAGTACTTC.

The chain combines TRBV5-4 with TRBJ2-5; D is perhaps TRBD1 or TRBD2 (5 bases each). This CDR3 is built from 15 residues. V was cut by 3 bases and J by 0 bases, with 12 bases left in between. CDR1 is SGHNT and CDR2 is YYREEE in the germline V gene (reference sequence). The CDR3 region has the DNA TGTGCCAGCAGCTGGGGGAGCGGTCACCAAGAGACCCAGTACTTC. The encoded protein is CASSWGSGHQETQYF.

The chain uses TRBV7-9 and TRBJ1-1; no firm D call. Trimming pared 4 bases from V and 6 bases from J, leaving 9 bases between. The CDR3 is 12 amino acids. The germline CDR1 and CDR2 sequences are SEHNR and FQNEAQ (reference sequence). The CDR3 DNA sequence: TGTGCCAGCAGCTACCTTGAGGCTGAAGCTTTCTTT. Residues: CASSYLEAEAFF.

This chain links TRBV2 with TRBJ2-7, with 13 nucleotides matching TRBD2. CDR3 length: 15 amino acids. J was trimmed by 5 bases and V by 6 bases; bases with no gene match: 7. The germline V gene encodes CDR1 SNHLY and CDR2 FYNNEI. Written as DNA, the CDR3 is TGTGCCAGCAGCCCACGGACTAGCGGGGGCCACGAGCAGTACTTC. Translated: CASSPRTSGGHEQYF.

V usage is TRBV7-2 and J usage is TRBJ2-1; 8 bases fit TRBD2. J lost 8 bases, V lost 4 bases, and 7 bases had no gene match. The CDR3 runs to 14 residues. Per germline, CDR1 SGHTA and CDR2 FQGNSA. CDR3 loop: CASSSPIAGHEQFF. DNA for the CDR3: TGTGCCAGCAGCTCCCCTATAGCGGGACATGAGCAGTTCTTC.

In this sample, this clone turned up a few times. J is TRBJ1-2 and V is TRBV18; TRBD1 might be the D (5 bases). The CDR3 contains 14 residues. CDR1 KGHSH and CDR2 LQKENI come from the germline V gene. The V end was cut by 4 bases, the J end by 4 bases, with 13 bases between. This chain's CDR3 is CASSHADSSYGYTF. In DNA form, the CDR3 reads TGTGCCAGCTCACACGCCGACAGCAGCTATGGCTACACCTTC.

In DNA, the CDR3 is TGCGCCAGCAGCTTGGAAGGGACGAGGCGCGAAAAACTGTTTTTT. Amino acids: CASSLEGTRREKLFF. The genes are TRBV5-1 and TRBJ1-4, with a tentative D call TRBD1 (5 bases). The CDR3 length is 15 residues. The germline V gene has CDR1 SGHRS and CDR2 YFSETQ. V shed 0 bases and J shed 8 bases, with 14 bases lying between them.

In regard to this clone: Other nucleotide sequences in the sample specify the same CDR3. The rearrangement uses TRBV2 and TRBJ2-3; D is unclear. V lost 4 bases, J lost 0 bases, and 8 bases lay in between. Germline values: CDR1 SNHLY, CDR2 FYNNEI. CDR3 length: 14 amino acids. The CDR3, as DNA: TGTGCCAGCAGTGTCGGTTCCAGCACAGATACGCAGTATTTT. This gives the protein CASSVGSSTDTQYF.

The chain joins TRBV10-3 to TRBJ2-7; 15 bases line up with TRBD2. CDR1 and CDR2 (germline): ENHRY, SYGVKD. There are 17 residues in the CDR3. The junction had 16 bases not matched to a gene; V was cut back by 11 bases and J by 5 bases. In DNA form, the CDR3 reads TGTGCCGTTACCCCGGGACTAGCGGGAGGAGGGGGCCACGAGCAGTACTTC. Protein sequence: CAVTPGLAGGGGHEQYF.

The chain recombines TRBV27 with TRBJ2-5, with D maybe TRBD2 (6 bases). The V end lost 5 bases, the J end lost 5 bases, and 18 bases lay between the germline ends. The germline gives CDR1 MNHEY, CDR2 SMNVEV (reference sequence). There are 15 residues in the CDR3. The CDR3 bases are TGTGCCAGCAGTCCTTATGGGCGGGATGGGGAGACCCAGTACTTC. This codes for CASSPYGRDGETQYF.

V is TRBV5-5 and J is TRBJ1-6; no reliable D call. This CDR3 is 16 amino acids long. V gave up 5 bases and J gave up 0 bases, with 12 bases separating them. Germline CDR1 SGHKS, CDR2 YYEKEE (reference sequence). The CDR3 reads CASSPRWSSYNSPLHF. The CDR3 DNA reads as TGTGCCAGCAGTCCGAGGTGGAGCTCCTATAATTCACCCCTCCACTTT.

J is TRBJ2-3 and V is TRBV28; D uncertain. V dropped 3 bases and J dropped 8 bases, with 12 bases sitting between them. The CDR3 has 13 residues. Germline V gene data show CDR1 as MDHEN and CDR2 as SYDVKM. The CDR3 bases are TGTGCCAGCAGTTTGTCTCCTCGTGGTACGCAGTATTTT. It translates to CASSLSPRGTQYF.